This T cell receptor beta chain appears in the sequencing data of a study of T cell responses to AZD1222 COVID-19 vaccine. The table came from immunoSEQ multiplex PCR; TCRdb's copy has only in-frame clones and leaves some out. The sample has roughly 150,000 clones; roughly nine tenths are singletons. V lost 0 bases, J lost 7 bases, and 17 bases lay in between. This CDR3 region has 16 residues. From germline, CDR1 is SGHRS and CDR2 YFSETQ. This clone was found once. Its antigen remains unidentified. Study outcomes and limitations: Only six AZD1222 recipients tested seropositive at baseline. Females made up more of the donors, who were largely white British, and clonal diversity may have come out too low. Repertoire samples came only from after the peak T cell response.

Researchers grouped second doses given at about 4 or about 12 weeks into one pool. The chain employs TRBV5-1 and TRBJ2-1, with unresolved D. This receptor was taken from an adult who received the AZD1222 COVID-19 vaccine. Sample: peripheral blood, taken 28 days after the second AZD1222 dose. The CDR3 sequence: CASSLVGQPGVNEQFF. The DNA of the CDR3 is TGCGCCAGCAGCTTGGTAGGGCAGCCTGGGGTAAATGAGCAGTTCTTC.